This T cell receptor (beta chain) is drawn from a study of human T cells and chemical hapten exposure. Background on the study: Patients had diphenylcyclopropenone applied to the scalp weekly throughout the approximately 25-week study. Variability of per-sample TCR yields stemmed mainly from small differences in pooled library volume.

This clonotype was seen more than once but under ten times. What it binds is unknown. The CDR3 has 14 amino acids. J gave up 3 bases and V 5 bases, and 7 bases lay outside the gene matches. Germline V CDR1 and CDR2: SEHNR, FQNEAQ (reference sequence). MiXCR, run by TCRdb on the RACE reads, gives a single entry per CDR3 protein. The sample includes more than 300,000 distinct CDR3 sequences, approximately 5% of them seen just once. The time point is: pre-sensitization, week 0. The treatment denotes: therapeutic diphenylcyclopropenone sensitization with weekly scalp DPC. Findings and caveats of the study: TCRs above 1 in 1000 frequency stayed constant with DPC sensitization. Expanded TCRs grouped into significantly more large CDR3 similarity clusters than controls produced.

The clonotype comes from a young woman with alopecia areata. Some clones in this sample may be carry-over from other donors' samples. This chain links TRBV7-9 with TRBJ2-7; 7 positions agree with TRBD1. The starting material was whole blood, obtained in connection with sensitization to the hapten diphenylcyclopropenone (DPC). This CDR3 reads CASSHSRGFYEQYF. CDR3 nucleotide sequence: TGTGCCAGCAGCCATTCCAGGGGGTTCTACGAGCAGTACTTC.